Below are 13 T cell receptor beta chains sequenced from a single sample in a study of tumor-infiltrating lymphocytes in primary liver carcinoma (dated by TCRdb to about 2017). Instrument on record: Illumina HiSeq 2500. Starting from 450 to 500 ng total RNA, TCRbeta-specific cDNA was produced by reverse transcription with a constant-region primer and ProtoScript II reverse transcriptase. Construction of the TCRbeta libraries relied on three nested rounds of multiplex PCR, following a slightly modified ARM-PCR procedure. Each of the first two PCR rounds ran for about 11 cycles using multiplex TRBV1-TRBV30 forward primers together with a Cbeta reverse primer. The public sequencing data were trimmed at Q25 with fastp and processed into clonotypes with MiXCR by TCRdb, which kept only in-frame beta chains. When rows share a CDR3 protein, they turn into one entry using the most common DNA and genes. For this sample the table gives tens of thousands of distinct CDR3 sequences, of which over 75% were detected only once. In total, the top ten clones hold roughly 24% of the sample.

Without any cell sorting, total RNA and DNA were extracted together from roughly 20-30 mg of bulk tissue using the AllPrep DNA/RNA mini kit. Sequenced sample: liver tumor tissue from sampling region 5. The cell subset or site tag for this specimen amounts to: tumor region T5, tumor centre. Receptors were obtained from a man aged 40-49 years with primary liver carcinoma and hepatitis B virus infection.

This chain connects TRBV11-3 to TRBJ2-3, with 9 bases lining up with TRBD2. This CDR3 has 17 amino acids. Looked up from germline, CDR1 is SGHNT and CDR2 is YENEEA. The V and J ends lost 1 base and 0 bases, in that order; junction bases with no gene match: 5. The CDR3 loop is CASSLGVTSGSTDTQYF. As DNA, the CDR3 is TGTGCCAGCAGCTTAGGGGTAACTAGCGGGAGCACAGATACGCAGTATTTT.

Notes on this clonotype: The CDR3 does not end in the conserved phenylalanine or tryptophan, so this is likely a read error. The chain links TRBV6-6 to TRBJ1-5; possibly TRBD1 for D (6 bases). The CDR3 spans 14 residues. CDR1 and CDR2 (germline): MNHNY, SVGAGI (reference sequence). V gave up 1 base and J gave up 6 bases, with 10 bases separating them. CDR3 amino acids: CASSYLQGSQPQHL. CDR3 bases: TGTGCCAGCAGTTACTTACAGGGAAGTCAGCCCCAGCATTTA.

The chain links TRBV11-1 to TRBJ1-6, with D possibly matching TRBD1 (5 bases). CDR3 length: 13 amino acids. Germline V gene data show CDR1 as SGHAT and CDR2 as FQDESV (reference sequence). The V and J ends lost 6 bases and 17 bases respectively, with 20 bases between them. The CDR3 coding sequence is TGTGCCAGCAGACGGACACTTGTTTCACTCTTCCACTTT. Translation gives CASRRTLVSLFHF.

Notes on this clonotype: A junction boundary mismatches the germline segment, possibly from a read error. The genes are TRBV6-6 and TRBJ2-5; 9 bases map to TRBD1. Looked up from germline, CDR1 is MNHNY and CDR2 is SVGAGI (reference sequence). The CDR3 is 16 amino acids. CDR3 amino acids: CASSIRDRATQETQYF. The CDR3 DNA reads as TGTGCTAGCAGTATCCGGGACAGGGCTACCCAAGAGACCCAGTACTTC.

This clonotype was observed many times. CDR3 DNA: TGTGCCAGCAGTGATCAACCTGGTCAGCCCCAGCATTTT. This sequence encodes CASSDQPGQPQHF. This sequence joins TRBV2 and TRBJ1-5; D unresolved. CDR1 and CDR2 (germline): SNHLY, FYNNEI. The V end was cut by 3 bases, the J end by 6 bases, with 9 bases between. This CDR3 has 13 amino acids.

As regards this clonotype: This may come from a read error, since a much larger clone is one base off. The V call is TRBV20-1, the J call TRBJ1-5, with TRBD1 identical over 9 bases. This CDR3 region has 19 residues. Germline loops: CDR1 DFQATT, CDR2 SNEGSKA (reference sequence). Trimming at V came to 0 bases and at J to 2 bases, leaving 14 bases not matched to a gene. The CDR3, as DNA: TGCAGTGCTAGAGACGTTTCCGGGACAGGGTTAAGTCGCAATCAGCCCCAGCATTTT. Its protein product is CSARDVSGTGLSRNQPQHF.

Of note for this clonotype: The junction departs from germline at one end; a sequencing error may be responsible. The rearrangement links TRBV12-3 or TRBV12-4 to TRBJ1-2; 8 bases match TRBD1. The CDR3 is made up of 13 amino acids. CDR3 region: CAISSWDRWDYTF. CDR3 bases: TGCGCCATCAGTTCCTGGGACAGGTGGGACTACACCTTC.

As for this clonotype: The junction shows a germline mismatch at one end, possibly a read error. This chain links TRBV30 with TRBJ1-1; unclear D gene. Germline V gives CDR1 GTSNPN, CDR2 SVGIG (reference sequence). The CDR3 is 12 residues long. For the CDR3, the DNA is TGTGCCTGGGACATGGTGGGCACTGAAGTTTTCTTT. Translated: CAWDMVGTEVFF.

The chain links TRBV10-1 to TRBJ2-7, with 9 bases identical to TRBD2. Germline lookup yields CDR1 WNHNN and CDR2 SYGVQD (reference sequence). CDR3 length: 14 amino acids. The CDR3 protein is CTNGGETSGYEQYF. The CDR3 DNA reads as TGCACCAACGGTGGGGAGACTAGCGGATACGAGCAGTACTTC.

About this clonotype itself: The junction and the germline gene differ at one end; a read error may be behind it. The gene calls are TRBV28 and TRBJ2-2, with 8 bases identical to TRBD1. This CDR3 is built from 15 residues. Germline V gene lookup returns CDR1 MDHEN and CDR2 SYDVKM. The CDR3 region is CASSARTGRTWELFF. In DNA, the CDR3 is TGTGCCAGCAGTGCGAGGACAGGGAGGACCTGGGAGCTTTTTTTT.

Turning to this clonotype: A much larger clone sits a single nucleotide away, making a read error possible. The V call is TRBV28, the J call TRBJ2-2; 7 bases are a match to TRBD2. The CDR3 loop spans 15 amino acids. The germline V gene encodes CDR1 MDHEN and CDR2 SYDVKM. The CDR3 protein is CASSLLAANTGKLFF. The CDR3, as DNA: TGTGCCAGCAGTTTACTAGCGGCGAACACCGGGAAGCTGTTTTTT.

As for this clonotype: Here the CDR3 omits its conserved ending phenylalanine or tryptophan, so a read error is the likely source. This sequence joins TRBV5-1 and TRBJ1-1; D might be TRBD1 (6 bases). Germline CDR1 reads SGHRS; CDR2 reads YFSETQ. The germline V and J ends were trimmed by 7 bases and 7 bases, with 14 bases remaining between them. This CDR3 comprises 12 residues. CDR3 sequence (DNA): TGCGCCAGCTGCCCGGAGACAGGTGAAGCTTTCTTA. It encodes CASCPETGEAFL.

This rearrangement joins TRBV5-4 to TRBJ2-5; D is perhaps TRBD1 or TRBD2 (5 bases each). Germline V gene lookup returns CDR1 SGHNT and CDR2 YYREEE (reference sequence). The CDR3 has 15 residues. Between the trimmed V and J ends, which lost 9 bases and 1 base, there was a span of 19 bases. The CDR3 DNA is TGTGCCAACAGTTTGAACTGGGACGGCCAAGAGACCCAGTACTTC. As protein: CANSLNWDGQETQYF.